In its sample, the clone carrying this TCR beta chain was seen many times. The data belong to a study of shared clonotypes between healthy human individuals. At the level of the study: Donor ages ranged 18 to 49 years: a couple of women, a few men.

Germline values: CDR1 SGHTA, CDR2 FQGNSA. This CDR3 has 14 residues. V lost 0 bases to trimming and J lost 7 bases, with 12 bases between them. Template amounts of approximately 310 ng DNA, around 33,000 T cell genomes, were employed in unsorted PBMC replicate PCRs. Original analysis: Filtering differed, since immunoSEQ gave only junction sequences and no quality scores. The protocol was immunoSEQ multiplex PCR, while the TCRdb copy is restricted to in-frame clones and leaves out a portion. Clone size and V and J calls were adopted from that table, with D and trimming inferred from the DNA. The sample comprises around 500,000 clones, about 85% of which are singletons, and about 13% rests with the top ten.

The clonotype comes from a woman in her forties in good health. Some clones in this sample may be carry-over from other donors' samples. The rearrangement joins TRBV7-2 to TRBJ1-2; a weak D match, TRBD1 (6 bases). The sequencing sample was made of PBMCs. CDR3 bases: TGTGCCAGCAGCTTAGCGTCGGGGACACCTGGCTACACCTTC. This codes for CASSLASGTPGYTF.